The T cell receptor beta chain described here comes from a study of human T cells and chemical hapten exposure. General study results and limits: With DPC sensitization, TCRs exceeding 1 in 1000 frequency showed no change.

The sample's time point: pre-sensitization, week 0. The sample's treatment: therapeutic diphenylcyclopropenone sensitization with weekly scalp DPC. Total RNA was isolated from unfractionated whole blood. In regard to this clonotype: Its antigen is as yet unknown.

For the library, individual cDNA molecules each received unique molecular identifiers. In the original workflow: Counts of TCRs in each sample centred on a median of around 96,000 and extended from approximately 20,000 to 700,000. TCRdb re-called the RACE reads through MiXCR, storing one row per CDR3 protein. Clone size and V and J calls follow TCRdb, not the original study. The sample holds 250,000 to 300,000 distinct CDR3 sequences, approximately 7.5% seen once. V shed 1 base and J 4 bases; nucleotides not matched to a gene: 11. The CDR3 contains 17 residues. Germline lookup yields CDR1 SGHRS and CDR2 YFSETQ.

The sequence derives from a man younger than 35 with alopecia areata. Some clones in this sample may be carry-over from other donors' samples. The specimen comprised whole blood, sampled in connection with sensitization to the hapten diphenylcyclopropenone (DPC). This rearrangement joins TRBV5-1 to TRBJ2-1; TRBD2 agrees at 7 bases. CDR3 DNA: TGCGCCAGCAGCTTGATTTTAGGGCTAGCGGAGTACAATGAGCAGTTCTTC. The encoded protein is CASSLILGLAEYNEQFF.